These T cell receptor beta chains were read from a single sample in a study of shared clonotypes between healthy human individuals. Libraries were prepared by immunoSEQ multiplex PCR; TCRdb keeps only in-frame clonotypes and omits some of them. The table lists roughly 500,000 clones, about 82% of them singletons. Material for sequencing was PBMCs. The receptor source for this set is a woman aged 40-49 years in good health. Some clones in this sample may be carry-over from other donors' samples. The CDR3 runs from the conserved cysteine through the conserved F or W. Fields, in order: clone size, CDR3 length, J gene, V gene, D gene, CDR3 protein, CDR3 DNA. D genes are given only for firm matches. A row's size may be missing; if present it is once, few, many or a size class.

NA 13 TRBJ2-2 TRBV27 NA CASSWRETGELFF TGTGCCAGCAGTTGGCGGGAAACCGGGGAGCTGTTTTTT
NA 16 TRBJ2-7 TRBV6-1 NA CASSGGGVGAPYEQYF TGTGCCAGCAGTGGAGGGGGGGTCGGCGCTCCTTACGAGCAGTACTTC
many 13 TRBJ1-2 TRBV14 NA CASSYAGDYGYTF TGTGCCAGCAGCTACGCAGGGGACTATGGCTACACCTTC
few 16 TRBJ2-3 TRBV7-3 NA CASSPGARRPTDTQYF TGTGCCAGCAGCCCAGGGGCCAGGCGGCCGACAGATACGCAGTATTTT
few 19 TRBJ1-2 TRBV9 TRBD1 CASSVHRDRRVAWFYGYTF TGTGCCAGCAGCGTGCACCGGGACAGGAGGGTGGCTTGGTTTTATGGCTACACCTTC
few 16 TRBJ2-3 TRBV4-1 TRBD1 CASSQTGTGSADTQYF TGCGCCAGCAGCCAAACCGGGACAGGGTCCGCAGATACGCAGTATTTT
once 14 TRBJ2-3 TRBV7-6 NA CASSLGWSTDTQYF TGTGCCAGCAGCTTAGGATGGAGCACAGATACGCAGTATTTT
NA 17 TRBJ2-5 TRBV18 NA CASSPSWGAQDGETQYF TGTGCCAGCTCACCATCCTGGGGGGCGCAGGACGGAGAGACCCAGTACTTC
few 11 TRBJ1-1 TRBV29-1 NA CSVGVGTEAFF TGCAGCGTCGGGGTAGGCACTGAAGCTTTCTTT
NA 13 TRBJ2-1 TRBV11-2 NA CASSLAGGSRFFF TGTGCCAGCAGCTTAGCTGGGGGCAGCCGCTTCTTCTTC
NA 16 TRBJ2-4 TRBV4-1 TRBD1 CASSQGQGAAKNIQYF TGCGCCAGCAGCCAAGGACAGGGGGCGGCCAAAAACATTCAGTACTTC
NA 15 TRBJ2-5 TRBV30 TRBD2 CAWSGAGERQETQYF TGTGCCTGGTCAGGAGCGGGAGAACGGCAAGAGACCCAGTACTTC
NA 13 TRBJ2-5 TRBV5-4 NA CASSRGRQETQYF TGTGCCAGCAGCCGCGGCCGCCAAGAGACCCAGTACTTC
few 14 TRBJ2-1 TRBV4-3 NA CASSQEVLGSEQFF TGCGCCAGCAGCCAAGAGGTCCTTGGCAGTGAGCAGTTCTTC
NA 14 TRBJ2-3 TRBV11-2 NA CASSLRAVLDTQYF TGTGCCAGCAGCTTGCGGGCGGTGCTGGATACGCAGTATTTT
NA 14 TRBJ2-1 TRBV5-1 TRBD2 CASSFATSGNEQFF TGCGCCAGCAGCTTCGCGACTAGCGGGAACGAGCAGTTCTTC
NA 14 TRBJ2-3 TRBV2 TRBD2 CASSQLAGADTQYF TGTGCCAGCAGTCAACTAGCGGGAGCGGATACGCAGTATTTT